These T cell receptor beta chains were read from a single sample in a study of CD8 T cells in Susac syndrome. TCRdb reprocessed the immunoSEQ multiplex PCR reads via MiXCR and lists one record per CDR3 protein. The data hold approximately 22,000 distinct CDR3 sequences, with 85% to 95% observed a single time. Sequenced material: CD8+ T cells from PBMCs. All receptors derive from a human donor in good health. Each CDR3 is given with its conserved first and last residue. A D gene is named only where the DNA matches it firmly. A clone size is listed for some rows: how often the clone was seen (once, few, many), or a class if it is expanded.

j_call d_call v_call clone_size cdr3_nt cdr3_aa
TRBJ1-5 - TRBV4-1 - TGCGCCAGCAGCCAAGATTGGAGGGGAAGCAATCAGCCCCAGCATTTT CASSQDWRGSNQPQHF
TRBJ2-7 - TRBV6-2/TRBV6-3 - TGTGCCAGCAGAGCCTCACCTTGGACAACCTACGAGCAGTACTTC CASRASPWTTYEQYF
TRBJ1-6 - TRBV11-2 once TGTGCCAGCAGCCGCGCAGCCTCCTATAATTCACCCCTCCACTTT CASSRAASYNSPLHF
TRBJ2-5 - TRBV20-1 - TGCAGTGCTTGGGGGACGAAACCTCCAGGAGAGACCCAGTACTTC CSAWGTKPPGETQYF
TRBJ2-6 TRBD1 TRBV2 - TGTGCCAGCAGGATCAGGGGGCCTGGGGCCAACGTCCTGACTTTC CASRIRGPGANVLTF
TRBJ2-6 - TRBV12-3/TRBV12-4 - TGTGCCAGCAGTTTAGGGTGGGATGCTGGGGCCAACGTCCTGACTTTC CASSLGWDAGANVLTF
TRBJ2-7 TRBD1 TRBV14 - TGTGCCAGCAGCCCCCCGACAGGGACAGATAACGACTACGAGCAGTACTTC CASSPPTGTDNDYEQYF
TRBJ1-6 - TRBV25-1 - TGTGCCAGCAGTCAGAATAGGAAAAGCTATAATTCACCCCTCCACTTT CASSQNRKSYNSPLHF
TRBJ2-7 TRBD1 TRBV5-1 few TGCGCCAGCAGCTTGACAGGGGGCGTCTACGAGCAGTACTTC CASSLTGGVYEQYF
TRBJ2-7 TRBD1 TRBV6-5 - TGTGCCAGCAGTTACGAGGGGGCGACCTACGAGCAGTACTTC CASSYEGATYEQYF
TRBJ1-2 - TRBV7-9 - TGTGCCAGCAGCTCGAATGGCGGGGGTCCCTATGGCTACACCTTC CASSSNGGGPYGYTF
TRBJ2-1 - TRBV6-6 - TGTGCCAGCAGTTACCCCCGCGAGACCTCCTACAATGAGCAGTTCTTC CASSYPRETSYNEQFF
TRBJ2-5 - TRBV20-1 - TGCAGTGCTACCCGGGAGACCCAGTACTTC CSATRETQYF
TRBJ2-1 - TRBV6-2/TRBV6-3 - TGTGCCAGCAGTTACCCCAGGCAATTCTACAATGAGCAGTTCTTC CASSYPRQFYNEQFF
TRBJ2-3 TRBD2 TRBV9 - TGTGCCAGCAGCCCCGAGCGGGGGGCGATCACAGATACGCAGTATTTT CASSPERGAITDTQYF
TRBJ1-5 - TRBV4-1 once TGCGCCAGCAGCCAAAAGGTTGACTGGGAGAAGCCCCAGCATTTT CASSQKVDWEKPQHF
TRBJ2-7 TRBD1 TRBV5-1 - TGCGCCAGCAGCTTGTTGTTAGGGACAGGAAGCTCCTACGAGCAGTACTTC CASSLLLGTGSSYEQYF
TRBJ2-5 TRBD2 TRBV2 - TGTGCCAGCAGGGCCGGACTAGCGGCTCAGGAGACCCAGTACTTC CASRAGLAAQETQYF
TRBJ1-1 - TRBV20-1 - TGCAGTGTGAGTGGTCCAGGGGACTTTTCTATGAACACTGAAGCTTTCTTT CSVSGPGDFSMNTEAFF
TRBJ2-3 - TRBV12-3/TRBV12-4 - TGTGCCAGCAGTTTAGGGCTTCGGAGGACAGATACGCAGTATTTT CASSLGLRRTDTQYF
TRBJ1-5 - TRBV7-9 - TGTGCCAGCAGCATCAGCAATCAGCCCCAGCATTTT CASSISNQPQHF
TRBJ1-1 - TRBV4-3 - TGCGCCAGCAGCCAAACTCTGGGGACAGAAGCTTTCTTT CASSQTLGTEAFF
TRBJ1-2 - TRBV20-1 - TGCAGTGCTAGCGCTGGGGTTGGCTACACCTTC CSASAGVGYTF
TRBJ1-1 - TRBV3-1 once TGTGCCAGCAGCCAAGGGACAGTGAACACTGAAGCTTTCTTT CASSQGTVNTEAFF
TRBJ1-5 - TRBV7-8 once TGTGCCAGCAGCTTGCTTACTCCGGGCCCCCTCGATCAGCCCCAGCATTTT CASSLLTPGPLDQPQHF
TRBJ2-3 TRBD2 TRBV4-1 - TGCGCCAGCAGCGCCAAAGGCCCGGCGGGGGGCGGCACAGATACGCAGTATTTT CASSAKGPAGGGTDTQYF
TRBJ1-2 TRBD1 TRBV29-1 - TGCAGCGTGGAACAGGGGAACTATGGCTACACCTTC CSVEQGNYGYTF
TRBJ1-2 - TRBV12-3/TRBV12-4 - TGTGCCAGCAGTACCCCGACAGGCCCAATTTATGGCTACACCTTC CASSTPTGPIYGYTF
TRBJ2-1 TRBD2 TRBV6-1 - TGTGCCAGCAGTCCCCTCGCCGCGGGGGGGCCGAGGGGTGAGCAGTTCTTC CASSPLAAGGPRGEQFF
TRBJ1-1 - TRBV12-3/TRBV12-4 - TGTGCCAGCAGATGGTCACGGGCCTCTCTGGCTGAAGCTTTCTTT CASRWSRASLAEAFF
TRBJ2-7 - TRBV5-4 - TGTGCCAGCAGCTTAACAGGGCCGATCTACGAGCAGTACTTC CASSLTGPIYEQYF
TRBJ2-3 - TRBV5-1 - TGCGCCAGCAGCTTGGATGGGCTTAAGAATACGCAGTATTTT CASSLDGLKNTQYF
TRBJ2-3 - TRBV24-1 once TGTGCCACCAGTGACAGCGCCGGTTCGGGACTTTCAGATACGCAGTATTTT CATSDSAGSGLSDTQYF
TRBJ2-3 TRBD2 TRBV6-5 - TGTGCCAGCAGGGTAGCGGGGGGACTAACAGATACGCAGTATTTT CASRVAGGLTDTQYF
TRBJ2-2 - TRBV6-4 - TGTGCCAGCAGCGGTATGTTAGGCGGGGAGCTGTTTTTT CASSGMLGGELFF
TRBJ2-1 - TRBV11-2 once TGTGCCAGCAGCTTAGATCCTGGGGCCTACAATGAGCAGTTCTTC CASSLDPGAYNEQFF
TRBJ1-1 TRBD1 TRBV7-9 - TGTGCCAGCAGAAAACAGGGGATAGTCACTGAAGCTTTCTTT CASRKQGIVTEAFF
TRBJ2-7 - TRBV6-5 once TGTGCCAGCAGTTATCGTTCGCCCTACGAGCAGTACTTC CASSYRSPYEQYF